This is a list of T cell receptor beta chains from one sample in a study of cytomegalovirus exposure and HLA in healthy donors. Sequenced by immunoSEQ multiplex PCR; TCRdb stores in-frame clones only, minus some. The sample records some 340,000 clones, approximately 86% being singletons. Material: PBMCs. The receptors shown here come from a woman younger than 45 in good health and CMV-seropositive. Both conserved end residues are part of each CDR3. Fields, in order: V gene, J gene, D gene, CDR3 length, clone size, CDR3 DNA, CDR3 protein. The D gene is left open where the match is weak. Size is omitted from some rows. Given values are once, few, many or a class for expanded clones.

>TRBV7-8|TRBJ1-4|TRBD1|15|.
TGTGCCAGCAGCAACCTTGGACAGGGAGGTGAAAAACTGTTTTTT
CASSNLGQGGEKLFF
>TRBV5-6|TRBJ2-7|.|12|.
TGTGCCAGCAACCGACACCCCTACGAGCAGTACTTC
CASNRHPYEQYF
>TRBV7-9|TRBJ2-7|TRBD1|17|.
TGTGCCAGCAGCTTAGGCCTAAACCGGGACAGACCCTACGAGCAGTACTTC
CASSLGLNRDRPYEQYF
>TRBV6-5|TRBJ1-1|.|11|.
TGTGCCAGCAGTTACCAGGGAGAAGCTTTCTTT
CASSYQGEAFF
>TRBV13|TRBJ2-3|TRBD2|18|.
TGTGCCAGCAGCTTGCGGCTAGCGGATGCCACGGACACAGATACGCAGTATTTT
CASSLRLADATDTDTQYF
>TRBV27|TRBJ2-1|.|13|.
TGTGCCAGCAGTCCCGGTATTGGGTATGAGCAGTTCTTC
CASSPGIGYEQFF
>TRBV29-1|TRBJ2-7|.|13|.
TGCAGCGTTGAACTAATGGGGGACTACGAGCAGTACTTC
CSVELMGDYEQYF
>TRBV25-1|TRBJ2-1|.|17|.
TGTGCCAGCAGCAGCTCCTTAGTGGCGGGGAGATACAATGAGCAGTTCTTC
CASSSSLVAGRYNEQFF
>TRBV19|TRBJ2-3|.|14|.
TGTGCCAGTAGTATGACAGCTAGCACAGATACGCAGTATTTT
CASSMTASTDTQYF
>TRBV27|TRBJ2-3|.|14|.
TGTGCCAGCAGTTGGTCCGGGAAGCGCAGCACGCAGTATTTT
CASSWSGKRSTQYF
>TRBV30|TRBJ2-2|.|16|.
TGTGCCTGGAGTGTCGTCCCACCCGCAGACACCGGGGAGCTGTTTTTT
CAWSVVPPADTGELFF
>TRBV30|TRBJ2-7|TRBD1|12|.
TGTGCCTGGAGTCAGGGGGCTTCTGAGCAGTACTTC
CAWSQGASEQYF
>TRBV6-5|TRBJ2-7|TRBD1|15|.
TGTGCCAGCAGTGCTACGGGACAGGGGGCTTACGAGCAGTACTTC
CASSATGQGAYEQYF
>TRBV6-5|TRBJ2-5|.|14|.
TGTGCCAGCAGTTACTCGACAGTGAAAGAGACCCAGTACTTC
CASSYSTVKETQYF
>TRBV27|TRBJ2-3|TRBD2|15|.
TGTGCCAGCAGTTTGTATCCGGGAGGGCAAGATACGCAGTATTTT
CASSLYPGGQDTQYF
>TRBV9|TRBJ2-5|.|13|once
TGTGCCAGCAGCGTAGGACAGGAAGAGACCCAGTACTTC
CASSVGQEETQYF
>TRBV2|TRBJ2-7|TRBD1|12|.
TGTGCCCGCGGGACAGGGATCTACGAGCAGTACTTC
CARGTGIYEQYF
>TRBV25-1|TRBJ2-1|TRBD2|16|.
TGTGCCAGCAGTGAATTGCGCGGGAGGGCCGAGGGTGAGCAGTTCTTC
CASSELRGRAEGEQFF
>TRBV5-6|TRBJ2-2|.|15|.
TGTGCCAGCAGCGATCTACCGACCGGCACCGGGGAGCTGTTTTTT
CASSDLPTGTGELFF
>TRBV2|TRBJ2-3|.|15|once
TGTGCCAGCAGAGCCCAGGGCCTCAACACAGATACGCAGTATTTT
CASRAQGLNTDTQYF
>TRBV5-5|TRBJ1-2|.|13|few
TGTGCCAGCAGCTTGGATGAGTACTATGGCTACACCTTC
CASSLDEYYGYTF
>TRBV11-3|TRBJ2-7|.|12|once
TGTGCCAGCAGTTCGCTGCCCTACGAGCAGTACTTC
CASSSLPYEQYF
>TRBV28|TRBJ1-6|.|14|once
TGTGCCAGCAGTTCTGGCAGAACTAATTCACCCCTCCACTTT
CASSSGRTNSPLHF
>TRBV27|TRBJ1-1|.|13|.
TGTGCCAGCTTCCCCTGGAGCAACACTGAAGCTTTCTTT
CASFPWSNTEAFF
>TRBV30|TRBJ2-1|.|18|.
TGTGCCTGGAGTCGACCGTGGGGGCCGGGCCTATCGGGCTACGAGCAGTTCTTC
CAWSRPWGPGLSGYEQFF
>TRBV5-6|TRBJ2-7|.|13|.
TGTGCCAGCAGCTTGTTCGGTAACTACGAGCAGTACTTC
CASSLFGNYEQYF
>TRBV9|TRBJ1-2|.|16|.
TGTGCCAGCAGCGCGTTCCAGGGAATAGGAGACTATGGCTACACCTTC
CASSAFQGIGDYGYTF
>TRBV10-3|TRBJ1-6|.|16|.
TGTGCCATCAGTGACCCAACAGGGACCTATAATTCACCCCTCCACTTT
CAISDPTGTYNSPLHF
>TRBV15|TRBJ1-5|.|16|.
TGTGCCACCAGCAGAGGGGAGGCAGCGACCAATCAGCCCCAGCATTTT
CATSRGEAATNQPQHF
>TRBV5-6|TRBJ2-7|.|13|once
TGTGCCAGCAGCTTGGAAATTAATTTCGAGCAGTACTTC
CASSLEINFEQYF
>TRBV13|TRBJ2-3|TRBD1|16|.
TGTGCCAGCAGCTTAGGGACAGGGGGCTACACAGATACGCAGTATTTT
CASSLGTGGYTDTQYF